This TCR beta chain was observed in a study of spatial heterogeneity in lung cancer. V lost 4 bases, J lost 6 bases, and 15 bases lay in between. The CDR3 is 14 amino acids. The germline gives CDR1 SGHKS, CDR2 YYEKEE (reference sequence). This clonotype was detected ten times or more. This beta chain is an off-target read within a library intended for alpha chains, so its frequency means little. Time point noted: sample taken at primary tumor resection. Whole RNA from tumor, nontumor lung or frozen PBMC was sequenced unsorted. TCR cDNA molecules each carried a unique molecular identifier. Using its own MiXCR run on the 5' RACE reads, TCRdb lists one record per CDR3 protein. The table lists 12,000 or so distinct CDR3 sequences, roughly 6.4% of them singletons, with 10% in the top ten.

The rearrangement links TRBV5-5 to TRBJ2-3, with a weak D call TRBD2 (6 bases). This clonotype originated in a male donor with early-stage non-small cell lung cancer. Sequenced material: normal lung tissue next to the tumor, taken at surgery. DNA for the CDR3: TGTGCCAGCAGCAGCGCTAGCGTCGGGGATACGCAGTATTTT. Translating it yields CASSSASVGDTQYF. Full variable domain (outside the CDR3, taken from reference TRBV5-5 and TRBJ2-3): DAGVTQSPTHLIKTRGQQVTLRCSPISGHKSVSWYQQVLGQGPQFIFQYYEKEERGRGNFPDRFSARQFPNYSSELNVNALLLGDSALYLCASSSASVGDTQYFGPGTRLTVL.